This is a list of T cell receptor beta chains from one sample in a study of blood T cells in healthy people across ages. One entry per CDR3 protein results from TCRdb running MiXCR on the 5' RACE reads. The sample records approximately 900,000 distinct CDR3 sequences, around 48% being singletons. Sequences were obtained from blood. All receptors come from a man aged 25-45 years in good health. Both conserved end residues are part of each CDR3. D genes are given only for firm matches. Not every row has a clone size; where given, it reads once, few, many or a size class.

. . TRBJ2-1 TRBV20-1 CSARPAGRTVYNEQFF TGCAGTGCTCGCCCTGCTGGAAGGACCGTATACAATGAGCAGTTCTTC
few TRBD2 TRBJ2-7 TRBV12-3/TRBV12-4 CASIRGGGSYEQYF TGTGCCAGCATTCGGGGGGGGGGCTCCTACGAGCAGTACTTC
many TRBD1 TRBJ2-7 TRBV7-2 CASSGGTGGERKQYF TGTGCCAGCAGCGGTGGGACAGGGGGCGAAAGGAAGCAGTACTTC
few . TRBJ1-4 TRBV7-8 CASSLRRVSNEKLFF TGTGCCAGCAGCTTACGCCGGGTTTCGAATGAAAAACTGTTTTTT
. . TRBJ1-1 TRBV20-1 CSALSNRAGTEAFF TGCAGTGCTTTGAGTAACAGGGCGGGCACTGAAGCTTTCTTT
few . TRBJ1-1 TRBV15 CATSRDNTEAFF TGTGCCACCAGCAGAGACAACACTGAAGCTTTCTTT
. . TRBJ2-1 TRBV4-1 CASGLSLEFEQFF TGCGCCAGCGGCCTATCACTGGAGTTTGAGCAGTTCTTC
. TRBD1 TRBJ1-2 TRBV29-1 CSAGGDRVINYGYTF TGCAGCGCCGGAGGGGACAGAGTGATTAACTATGGCTACACCTTC
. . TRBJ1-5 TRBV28 CASSLMRQPQHF TGTGCCAGCAGTTTGATGCGGCAGCCCCAGCATTTT
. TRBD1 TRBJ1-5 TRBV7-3 CASSLEGQGSEYSNQPQHF TGTGCCAGCAGCTTAGAAGGACAGGGGTCAGAATATAGCAATCAGCCCCAGCATTTT